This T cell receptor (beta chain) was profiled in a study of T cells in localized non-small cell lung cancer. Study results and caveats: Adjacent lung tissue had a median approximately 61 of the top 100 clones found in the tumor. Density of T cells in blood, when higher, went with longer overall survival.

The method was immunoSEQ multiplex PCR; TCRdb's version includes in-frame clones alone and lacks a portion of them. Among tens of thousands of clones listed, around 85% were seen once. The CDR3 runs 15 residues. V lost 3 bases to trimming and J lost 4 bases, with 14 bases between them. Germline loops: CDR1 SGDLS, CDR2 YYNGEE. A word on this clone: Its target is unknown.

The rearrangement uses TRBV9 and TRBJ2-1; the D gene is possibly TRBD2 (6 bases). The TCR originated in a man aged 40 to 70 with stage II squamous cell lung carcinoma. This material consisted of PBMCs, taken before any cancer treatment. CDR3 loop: CASSEDPGGYNEQFF. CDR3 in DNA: TGTGCCAGCAGCGAAGACCCCGGAGGGTACAATGAGCAGTTCTTC.